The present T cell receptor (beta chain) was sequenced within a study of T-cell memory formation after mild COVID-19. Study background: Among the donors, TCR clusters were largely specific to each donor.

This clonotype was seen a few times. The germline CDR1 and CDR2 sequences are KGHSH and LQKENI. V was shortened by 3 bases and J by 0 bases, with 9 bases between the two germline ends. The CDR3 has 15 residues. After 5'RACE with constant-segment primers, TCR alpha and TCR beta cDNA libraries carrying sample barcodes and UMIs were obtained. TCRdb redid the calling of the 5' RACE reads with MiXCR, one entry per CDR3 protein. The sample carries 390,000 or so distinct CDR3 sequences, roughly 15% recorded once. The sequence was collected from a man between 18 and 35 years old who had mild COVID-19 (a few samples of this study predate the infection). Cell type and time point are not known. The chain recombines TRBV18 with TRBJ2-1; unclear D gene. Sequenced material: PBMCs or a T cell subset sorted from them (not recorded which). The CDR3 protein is CASSPTRSSYNEQFF. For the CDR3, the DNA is TGTGCCAGCTCACCTACACGGAGCTCCTACAATGAGCAGTTCTTC.